The clone carrying this TCR beta chain has just a few counts. V shed 2 bases and J 4 bases; nucleotides not matched to a gene: 5. The CDR3 totals 16 residues. Looked up from germline, CDR1 is LGHNA and CDR2 is YSLEER. These data belong to a study of T cells in Graves' hyperthyroidism and ophthalmopathy. Researchers amplified the TCR beta CDR3 regions from RNA transcripts. Initially, a first-round RT-PCR of the TCR CDR3 employed the HTBI primer set. TCRdb reprocessed the multiplex PCR reads with MiXCR, giving one entry per CDR3 protein. The profile shows hundreds of thousands of distinct CDR3 sequences, approximately 23% of them singletons.

The sample comprised blood. The chain recombines TRBV4-3 with TRBJ2-3; TRBD2 aligns across 11 bases. The origin of this receptor is a woman aged 70-85 years with Graves' ophthalmopathy. The chain's CDR3 is CASSQTPGLAADTQYF. CDR3 coding DNA: TGCGCCAGCAGCCAAACCCCGGGACTAGCGGCAGATACGCAGTATTTT.